These 15 T cell receptor beta chains were sequenced from one sample in a study of blood T cell repertoires in COVID-19. Here immunoSEQ multiplex PCR was the method, and the copy in TCRdb shows in-frame clones only, minus some. The data contain about 20,000 clones, roughly 87% of them singletons. Source material: peripheral blood. These receptors were taken from a human donor with active COVID-19. The donor label of this sample is uncertain.

The chain recombines TRBV18 with TRBJ2-2; 8 nucleotides line up with TRBD2. CDR1 and CDR2 from the germline V gene are KGHSH and LQKENI. V dropped 2 bases and J dropped 7; count of bases not matched to a gene: 9. There are 16 residues in the CDR3. The CDR3 loop reads CASSPGSGKRNGELFF. The CDR3 coding sequence is TGTGCCAGCTCACCAGGTAGCGGGAAGAGGAACGGGGAGCTGTTTTTT.

V usage is TRBV5-4 and J usage is TRBJ1-1; 9 positions agree with TRBD1. Per germline, CDR1 SGHNT and CDR2 YYREEE (reference sequence). The J segment lost 1 base and the V segment lost 5 bases, leaving 6 bases of the junction unmatched. CDR3 length: 15 amino acids. The CDR3 nucleotides are TGTGCCAGCAGGAAACAGGGGGCGGGGAACACTGAAGCTTTCTTT. Protein product: CASRKQGAGNTEAFF.

The J gene is TRBJ1-3, the V gene TRBV5-1; no clear D gene. CDR3 length equals 15 residues. Germline lookup yields CDR1 SGHRS and CDR2 YFSETQ. The V end lost 4 bases, the J end lost 1 base, and 12 bases lay between the germline ends. The CDR3 bases are TGCGCCAGCAGCCAGACTTCTCGGTCTGGAAACACCATATATTTT. Translating it yields CASSQTSRSGNTIYF.

CDR3 DNA sequence: TGTGCCACCAGTGGACCAGGGGATTACGAGCAGTACTTC. This gives the protein CATSGPGDYEQYF. The V and J genes are TRBV24-1 and TRBJ2-7; a weak D match, TRBD1 (6 bases). This CDR3 has 13 residues. CDR1 and CDR2 (germline): KGHDR, SFDVKD. V dropped 5 bases and J dropped 4 bases, with 11 bases sitting between them.

This chain links TRBV18 with TRBJ2-7; 7 bases fit TRBD2. Germline CDR1 is KGHSH and CDR2 is LQKENI. The CDR3 loop spans 15 amino acids. V was pared by 4 bases and J by 5 bases, with 11 bases of the junction left unmatched. The DNA of the CDR3 is TGTGCCAGCTCACGCACCAGCGGGGCCCCCGACGAGCAGTACTTC. Protein product: CASSRTSGAPDEQYF.

This chain joins TRBV12-3 or TRBV12-4 and TRBJ2-3; D unresolved. This CDR3 contains 11 residues. V lost 3 bases to trimming and J lost 10 bases, with 8 bases between them. This CDR3 is CASSFSRAQYF. DNA for the CDR3: TGTGCCAGCAGTTTTTCCCGGGCGCAGTATTTT.

This chain uses TRBV3-1 (or the pseudogene TRBV3-2) with TRBJ1-1, with 9 bases identical to TRBD1. CDR1 and CDR2 from the germline V gene are LGHDT and YNNKEL (reference sequence). Germline trimming cut 4 bases from V and 1 base from J; bases unmatched to any gene: 1. The CDR3 covers 14 residues. The CDR3 nucleotides are TGTGCCAGCAGCCGGGGACAGGGGAACACTGAAGCTTTCTTT. Amino acid sequence: CASSRGQGNTEAFF.

The V call is TRBV7-9, the J call TRBJ1-4; 10 nucleotides line up with TRBD1. Germline V gene sequence: CDR1 SEHNR, CDR2 FQNEAQ (reference sequence). This CDR3 region has 14 residues. The V gene end was trimmed by 1 base and the J gene end by 8 bases; junction bases not matched to a gene: 1. CDR3 sequence reads: CASSLGTGGEKLFF. CDR3 coding DNA: TGTGCCAGCAGCTTAGGGACAGGGGGAGAAAAACTGTTTTTT.

The chain combines TRBV7-6 with TRBJ1-1, with 9 bases identical to TRBD1. The CDR3 consists of 17 residues. Germline-derived CDR1 and CDR2 are SGHVS and FNYEAQ. The J segment lost 7 bases and the V segment lost 5 bases, leaving 17 bases of the junction unmatched. CDR3 DNA: TGTGCCAGCAGCCATTCCCAACAATGGACAGGGGATTTTGAAGCTTTCTTT. Protein: CASSHSQQWTGDFEAFF.

This clone was seen only a few times. The V call is TRBV24-1, the J call TRBJ1-1; 7 nucleotides match TRBD1. Trimming cost V 9 bases and J 3 bases; bases outside gene matches: 6. The CDR3 is made up of 13 amino acids. Germline assignment: CDR1 KGHDR and CDR2 SFDVKD. The CDR3 nucleotides are TGTGCCACCCAAAACAGGGGCTACACTGAAGCTTTCTTT. Protein product: CATQNRGYTEAFF.

The rearrangement uses TRBV19 and TRBJ1-3; tentative D call: TRBD1 (6 bases). The CDR3 length is 17 residues. Germline CDR1 LNHDA, CDR2 SQIVND (reference sequence). Trimming shortened V by 4 bases and J by 0 bases, and 16 bases separated the two germline ends. CDR3 residues: CASSKTGTTHSGNTIYF. CDR3 coding DNA: TGTGCCAGTAGTAAGACCGGGACAACTCACTCTGGAAACACCATATATTTT.

This clone was recorded once. The chain recombines TRBV4-3 with TRBJ2-3; D is perhaps TRBD2 (5 bases). Germline lookup yields CDR1 LGHNA and CDR2 YSLEER. Trimming removed 5 bases from V and 5 bases from J, with 17 bases in between. The CDR3 contains 15 residues. The CDR3 loop reads CASSGEWSARDTQYF. The CDR3 nucleotides read TGCGCCAGCAGCGGGGAGTGGTCAGCACGAGATACGCAGTATTTT.

V usage is TRBV4-1 and J usage is TRBJ1-5, with 7 nucleotides matching TRBD1. This CDR3 spans 13 amino acids. Germline values: CDR1 MGHRA, CDR2 YSYEKL. The ends lost 1 base at V and 6 bases at J; junction bases unmatched: 0. The CDR3 reads CASSQGQGQPQHF. In nucleotides, the CDR3 is TGCGCCAGCAGCCAAGGACAGGGTCAGCCCCAGCATTTT.

V and J are TRBV9 and TRBJ2-7, with 7 bases identical to TRBD1. The CDR3 is made up of 14 amino acids. Trimming cost V 4 bases and J 2 bases; bases outside gene matches: 6. CDR1 and CDR2 (germline): SGDLS, YYNGEE. The CDR3 DNA sequence: TGTGCCAGCAGCAAGGGACAGCTTACCTACGAGCAGTACTTC. Translating it yields CASSKGQLTYEQYF.

This chain connects TRBV5-6 to TRBJ2-3, with TRBD2 as a possible D gene (6 bases). Trimming cost V 4 bases and J 1 base, with 16 bases left between them. The CDR3 totals 16 residues. The germline CDR1 and CDR2 sequences are SGHDT and YYEEEE. The chain's CDR3 is CASSPPGTQGTDTQYF. DNA of the CDR3: TGTGCCAGCAGCCCCCCCGGGACTCAAGGCACAGATACGCAGTATTTT. Looking up the rest from reference TRBV5-6 and TRBJ2-3 gives the full variable domain: DAGVTQSPTHLIKTRGQQVTLRCSPKSGHDTVSWYQQALGQGPQFIFQYYEEEERQRGNFPDRFSGHQFPNYSSELNVNALLLGDSALYLCASSPPGTQGTDTQYFGPGTRLTVL.